This TCR beta chain originates from a study of blood T cells in healthy people across ages. Across the study: Per two T cells, about one barcoded beta molecule was captured through template switching.

From germline, CDR1 is SGHKS and CDR2 YYEKEE (reference sequence). There are 13 residues in the CDR3. V was shortened by 1 base and J by 3 bases, with 7 bases between the two germline ends. A J-beta primer mix and a sample-barcoded 5' primer were used in a second PCR of roughly 7 to 12 cycles. The authors tagged each cDNA molecule using a template-switch adaptor with 12 random nucleotides. TCRdb recomputed calls from the 5' RACE reads with MiXCR, one row per CDR3 protein. The repertoire holds some 1.7 million distinct CDR3 sequences, with 28% as singletons. Sequencing was performed on blood. This TCR came from a woman aged 30 to 39 in good health. The chain is built from TRBV5-5 and TRBJ1-1; D gene uncertain. CDR3 sequence reads: CASSLWSYTEAFF. The CDR3 region has the DNA TGTGCCAGCAGCTTGTGGAGTTACACTGAAGCTTTCTTT.